Described below is a single TCR beta chain sequence and its context. What it binds is unknown. This specimen comes from a study of OX40 agonist ivuxolimab in advanced cancers. At the level of the study: Recorded diagnoses for dose-escalation patients were hepatocellular carcinoma, melanoma, renal cell or head and neck cancer.

Using immunoSEQ multiplex PCR, the repertoire was profiled, and TCRdb retains in-frame clones only, with some absent. The profile covers approximately 44,000 clones, with about four fifths appearing a single time and about 10% taken by the ten largest. Looked up from germline, CDR1 is LNHDA and CDR2 is SQIVND (reference sequence). CDR3 length equals 15 residues. The germline V and J ends were trimmed by 9 bases and 0 bases, with 17 bases remaining between them. Overall study findings and caveats: Some nonresponders likewise displayed low normalized T-cell clonal expansion. Averaging showed that CD8+ T cells had more expanded clones than CD4+ did. At 0.1 to 3.0 mg/kg, clonal expansion of CD4+ and CD8+ blood T cells had occurred by week 6.

The J gene is TRBJ1-2, the V gene TRBV19; a possible D gene is TRBD1 (6 bases). The receptor comes from an adult with an advanced solid tumor such as melanoma, head and neck, liver or kidney cancer. This specimen was CD4+ or CD8+ T cells sorted from blood, taken in a trial of the OX40 agonist ivuxolimab. CDR3 in amino acids: CASQLLGQTNYGYTF. The CDR3 DNA follows: TGTGCCAGCCAACTTCTCGGACAGACTAACTATGGCTACACCTTC.